This section outlines one TCR beta chain sequence together with its context. V lost 0 bases and J lost 6, with 9 bases in between. Germline CDR1 is SGHRS and CDR2 is YFSETQ. The CDR3 has 14 residues. This table comes from immunoSEQ multiplex PCR, and its TCRdb copy is limited to in-frame clones, with some not included. Of hundreds of thousands of clones listed, roughly 74% were seen once; the top ten hold more than 0.01%. This entry belongs to a study of shared T cell receptors in the human thymus. These data also featured in a second study, about human thymus T cells. Turning to that study: All donors were healthy Finnish infants who were undergoing corrective surgery to treat congenital heart defects. The thymus was resected at corrective cardiac surgery.

The chain has TRBV5-1 and TRBJ2-2; D is perhaps TRBD2 (5 bases). Input material: thymocytes. The source of this sequence is a boy younger than two with a congenital heart defect. The CDR3: CASSLGRAPGELFF. Here the CDR3 DNA reads TGCGCCAGCAGCTTGGGGCGGGCCCCCGGGGAGCTGTTTTTT.